This entry describes one T cell receptor beta chain. What it binds is not known. The CDR3 extends over 14 amino acids. Trimming left V 4 bases short and J 5 bases short, with 11 bases between. CDR1 is PRHDT and CDR2 is FYEKMQ in the germline V gene (reference sequence). This sample is part of a study of pediatric ulcerative colitis. General study results and limits: Rectal repertoires separated controls, mild-moderate and acute severe colitis. Ulcerative colitis patients shared more blood-rectal clones than controls. No controls had the two rectal clonotypes shared by ulcerative colitis patients.

Up to 500,000 reads were sequenced per sample. Libraries were prepared by immunoSEQ multiplex PCR; TCRdb keeps only in-frame clonotypes and omits some of them. Of 55,000 to 80,000 clones listed, about three quarters are singletons. J is TRBJ2-2 and V is TRBV13; D might be TRBD1 or TRBD2, each matching 6 bases. The receptor comes from a boy younger than 18 with moderate ulcerative colitis. The specimen was blood. This chain's CDR3 is CASSWRGRTGELFF. In DNA, the CDR3 is TGTGCCAGCAGCTGGAGGGGGAGGACCGGGGAGCTGTTTTTT.